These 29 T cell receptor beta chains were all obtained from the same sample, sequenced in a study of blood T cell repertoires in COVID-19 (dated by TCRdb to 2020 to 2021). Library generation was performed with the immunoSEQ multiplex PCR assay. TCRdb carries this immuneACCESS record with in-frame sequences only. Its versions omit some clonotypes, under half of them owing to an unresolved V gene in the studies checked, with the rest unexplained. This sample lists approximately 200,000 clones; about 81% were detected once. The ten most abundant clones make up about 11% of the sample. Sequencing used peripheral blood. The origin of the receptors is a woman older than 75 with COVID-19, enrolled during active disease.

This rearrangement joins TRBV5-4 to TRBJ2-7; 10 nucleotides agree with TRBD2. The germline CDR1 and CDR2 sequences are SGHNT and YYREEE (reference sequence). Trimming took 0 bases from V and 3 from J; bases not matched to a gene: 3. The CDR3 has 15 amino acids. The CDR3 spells CASSLAGTSDYEQYF. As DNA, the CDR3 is TGTGCCAGCAGCTTGGCCGGGACTAGCGACTACGAGCAGTACTTC.

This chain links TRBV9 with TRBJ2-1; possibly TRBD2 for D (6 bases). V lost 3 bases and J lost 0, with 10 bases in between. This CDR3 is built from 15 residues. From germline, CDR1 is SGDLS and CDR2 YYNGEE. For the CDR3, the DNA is TGTGCCAGCAGCGGAGGGACTGTCTCCTACAATGAGCAGTTCTTC. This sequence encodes CASSGGTVSYNEQFF.

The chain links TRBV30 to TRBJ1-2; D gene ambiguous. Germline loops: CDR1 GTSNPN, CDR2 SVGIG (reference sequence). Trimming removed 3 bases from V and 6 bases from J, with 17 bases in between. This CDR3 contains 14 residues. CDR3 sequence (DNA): TGTGCCTGGAGCCACAACCGAGGGTGGAATGGCTACACCTTC. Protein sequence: CAWSHNRGWNGYTF.

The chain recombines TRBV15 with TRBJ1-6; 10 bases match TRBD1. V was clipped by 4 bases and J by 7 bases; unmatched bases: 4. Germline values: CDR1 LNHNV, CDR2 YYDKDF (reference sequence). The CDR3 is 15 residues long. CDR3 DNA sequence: TGTGCCACCAGCATAGACAGGGGGCCAAATTCACCCCTCCACTTT. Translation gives CATSIDRGPNSPLHF.

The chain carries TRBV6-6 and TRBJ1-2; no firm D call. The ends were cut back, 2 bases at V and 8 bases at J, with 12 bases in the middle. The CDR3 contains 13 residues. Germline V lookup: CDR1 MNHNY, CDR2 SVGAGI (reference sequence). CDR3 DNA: TGTGCCAGCAGTTACGGGCACGTTGAGGGCTACACCTTC. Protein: CASSYGHVEGYTF.

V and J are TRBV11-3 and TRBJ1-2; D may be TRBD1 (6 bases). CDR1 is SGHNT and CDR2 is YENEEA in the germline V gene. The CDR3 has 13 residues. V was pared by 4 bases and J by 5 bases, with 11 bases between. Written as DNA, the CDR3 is TGTGCCAGCAGCTCACAGGGCCCGTATGGCTACACCTTC. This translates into CASSSQGPYGYTF.

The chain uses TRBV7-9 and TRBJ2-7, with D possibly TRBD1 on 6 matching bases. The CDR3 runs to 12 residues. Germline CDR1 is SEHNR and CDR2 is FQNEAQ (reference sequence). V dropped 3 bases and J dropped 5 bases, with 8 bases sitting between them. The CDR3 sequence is CASSLGHHEQYF. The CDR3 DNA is TGTGCCAGCAGCTTGGGACACCACGAGCAGTACTTC.

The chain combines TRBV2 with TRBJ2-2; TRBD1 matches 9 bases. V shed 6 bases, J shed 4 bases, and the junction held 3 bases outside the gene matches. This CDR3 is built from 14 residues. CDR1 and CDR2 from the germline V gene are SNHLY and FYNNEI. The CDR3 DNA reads TGTGCCAGCAGCCCGGACAGGGGCACCGGGGAGCTGTTTTTT. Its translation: CASSPDRGTGELFF.

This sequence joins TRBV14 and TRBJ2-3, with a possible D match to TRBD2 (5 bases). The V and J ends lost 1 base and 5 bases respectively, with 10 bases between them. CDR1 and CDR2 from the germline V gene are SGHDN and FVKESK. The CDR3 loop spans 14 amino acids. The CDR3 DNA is TGTGCCAGCAGCCAAGTAGGGAGATTAGATACGCAGTATTTT. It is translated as CASSQVGRLDTQYF.

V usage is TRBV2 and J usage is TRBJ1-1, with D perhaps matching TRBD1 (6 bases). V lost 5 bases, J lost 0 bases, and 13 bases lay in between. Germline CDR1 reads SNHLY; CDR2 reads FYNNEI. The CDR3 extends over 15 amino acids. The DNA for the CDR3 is TGTGCCAGCAGTACAAGACAGGAGATGAACACTGAAGCTTTCTTT. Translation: CASSTRQEMNTEAFF.

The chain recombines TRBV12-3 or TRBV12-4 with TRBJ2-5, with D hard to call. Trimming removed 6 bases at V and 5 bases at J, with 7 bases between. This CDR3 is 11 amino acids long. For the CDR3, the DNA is TGTGCCAGCAGGCGAATGGAGACCCAGTACTTC. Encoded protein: CASRRMETQYF.

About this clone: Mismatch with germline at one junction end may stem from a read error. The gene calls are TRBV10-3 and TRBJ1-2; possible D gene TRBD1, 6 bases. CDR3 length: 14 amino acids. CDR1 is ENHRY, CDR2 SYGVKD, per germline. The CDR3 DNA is TGTGCCATCAATGAGTCGCCAGGACAGCATGGCTACACCTTC. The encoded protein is CAINESPGQHGYTF.

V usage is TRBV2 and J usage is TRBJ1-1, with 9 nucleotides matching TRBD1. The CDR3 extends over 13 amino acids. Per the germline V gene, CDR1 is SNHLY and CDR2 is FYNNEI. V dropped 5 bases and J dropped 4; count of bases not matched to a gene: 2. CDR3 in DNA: TGTGCCAGCAGTTTGGACAGGGGCACTGAAGCTTTCTTT. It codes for CASSLDRGTEAFF.

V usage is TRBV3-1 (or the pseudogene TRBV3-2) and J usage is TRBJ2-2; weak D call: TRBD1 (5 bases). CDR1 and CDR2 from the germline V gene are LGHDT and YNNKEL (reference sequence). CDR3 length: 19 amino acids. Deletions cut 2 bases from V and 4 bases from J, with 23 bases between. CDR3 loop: CASSQYRGLGVGSTGELFF. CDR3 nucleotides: TGTGCCAGCAGCCAATATAGGGGCCTAGGGGTCGGTAGCACCGGGGAGCTGTTTTTT.

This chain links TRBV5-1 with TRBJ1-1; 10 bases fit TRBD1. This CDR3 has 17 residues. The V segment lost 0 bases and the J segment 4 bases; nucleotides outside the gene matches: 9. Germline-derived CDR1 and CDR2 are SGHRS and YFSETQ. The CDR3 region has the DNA TGCGCCAGCAGCTTGGGGCTCTTTGGGACAGGGGTCACTGAAGCTTTCTTT. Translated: CASSLGLFGTGVTEAFF.

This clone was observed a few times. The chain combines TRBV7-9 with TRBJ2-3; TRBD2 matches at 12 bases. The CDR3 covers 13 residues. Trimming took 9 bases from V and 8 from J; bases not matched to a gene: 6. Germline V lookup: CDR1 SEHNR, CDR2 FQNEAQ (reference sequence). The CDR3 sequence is CASLAGGRGTQYF. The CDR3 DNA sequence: TGTGCCAGTCTAGCGGGGGGGCGTGGTACGCAGTATTTT. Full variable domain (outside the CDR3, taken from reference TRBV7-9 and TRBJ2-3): DTGVSQNPRHKITKRGQNVTFRCDPISEHNRLYWYRQTLGQGPEFLTYFQNEAQLEKSRLLSDRFSAERPKGSFSTLEIQRTEQGDSAMYLCASLAGGRGTQYFGPGTRLTVL.

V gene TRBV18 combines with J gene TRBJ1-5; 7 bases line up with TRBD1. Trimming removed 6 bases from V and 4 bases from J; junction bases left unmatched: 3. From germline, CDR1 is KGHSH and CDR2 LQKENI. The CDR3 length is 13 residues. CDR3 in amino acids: CASSLDRNQPQHF. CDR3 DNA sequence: TGTGCCAGCTCCCTGGACAGGAATCAGCCCCAGCATTTT.

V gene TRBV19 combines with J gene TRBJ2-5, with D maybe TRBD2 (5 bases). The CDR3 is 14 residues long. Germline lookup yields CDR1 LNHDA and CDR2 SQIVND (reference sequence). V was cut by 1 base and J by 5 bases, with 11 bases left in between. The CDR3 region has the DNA TGTGCCAGTAGTATAGCGGGCAGGAGGGAGACCCAGTACTTC. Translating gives CASSIAGRRETQYF. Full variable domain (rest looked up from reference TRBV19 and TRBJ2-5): DGGITQSPKYLFRKEGQNVTLSCEQNLNHDAMYWYRQDPGQGLRLIYYSQIVNDFQKGDIAEGYSVSREKKESFPLTVTSAQKNPTAFYLCASSIAGRRETQYFGPGTRLLVL.

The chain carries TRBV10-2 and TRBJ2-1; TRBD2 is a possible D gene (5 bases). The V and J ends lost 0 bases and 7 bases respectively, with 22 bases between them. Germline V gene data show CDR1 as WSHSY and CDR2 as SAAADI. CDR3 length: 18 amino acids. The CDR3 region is CASSESRRLDWPINEQFF. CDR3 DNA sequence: TGCGCCAGCAGTGAGTCACGACGACTGGACTGGCCGATTAATGAGCAGTTCTTC.

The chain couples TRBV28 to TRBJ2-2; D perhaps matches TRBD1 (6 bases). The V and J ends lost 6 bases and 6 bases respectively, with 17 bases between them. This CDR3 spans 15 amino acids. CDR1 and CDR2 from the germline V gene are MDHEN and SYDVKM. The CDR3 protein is CASRTRRGLAGELFF. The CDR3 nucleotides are TGTGCCAGCAGAACTCGCAGGGGTTTGGCCGGGGAGCTGTTTTTT. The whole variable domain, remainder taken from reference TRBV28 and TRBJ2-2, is DVKVTQSSRYLVKRTGEKVFLECVQDMDHENMFWYRQDPGLGLRLIYFSYDVKMKEKGDIPEGYSVSREKKERFSLILESASTNQTSMYLCASRTRRGLAGELFFGEGSRLTVL.

CDR3 amino acids: CASNFGTSAYNEQFF. The CDR3 coding sequence is TGTGCCAGCAATTTCGGGACTAGCGCGTACAATGAGCAGTTCTTC. The J gene is TRBJ2-1, the V gene TRBV27; 10 positions match TRBD2. This CDR3 has 15 residues. Germline trimming cut 7 bases from V and 4 bases from J; bases unmatched to any gene: 7. Germline CDR1 and CDR2: MNHEY and SMNVEV (reference sequence).

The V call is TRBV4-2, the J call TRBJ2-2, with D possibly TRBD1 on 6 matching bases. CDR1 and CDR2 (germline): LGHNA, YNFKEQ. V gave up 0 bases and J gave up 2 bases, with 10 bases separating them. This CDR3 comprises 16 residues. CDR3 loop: CASSQEGTPNTGELFF. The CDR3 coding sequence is TGTGCCAGCAGCCAAGAGGGGACACCTAACACCGGGGAGCTGTTTTTT.

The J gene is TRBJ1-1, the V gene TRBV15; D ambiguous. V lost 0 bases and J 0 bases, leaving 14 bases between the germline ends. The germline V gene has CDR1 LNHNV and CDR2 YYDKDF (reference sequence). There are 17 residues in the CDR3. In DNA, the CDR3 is TGTGCCACCAGCAGAGATTGGGCAGGAGGGTTGAACACTGAAGCTTTCTTT. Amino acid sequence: CATSRDWAGGLNTEAFF. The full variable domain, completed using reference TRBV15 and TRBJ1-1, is DAMVIQNPRYQVTQFGKPVTLSCSQTLNHNVMYWYQQKSSQAPKLLFHYYDKDFNNEADTPDNFQSRRPNTSFCFLDIRSPGLGDTAMYLCATSRDWAGGLNTEAFFGQGTRLTVV.

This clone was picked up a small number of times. DNA of the CDR3: TGTGCCACCAGCCTAGGCAACCTCCCTACCTACGAGCAGTACTTC. It encodes CATSLGNLPTYEQYF. The rearrangement uses TRBV15 and TRBJ2-7; D is unresolved. Germline V lookup: CDR1 LNHNV, CDR2 YYDKDF (reference sequence). V lost 5 bases and J 2 bases, leaving 16 bases between the germline ends. The CDR3 consists of 15 residues.

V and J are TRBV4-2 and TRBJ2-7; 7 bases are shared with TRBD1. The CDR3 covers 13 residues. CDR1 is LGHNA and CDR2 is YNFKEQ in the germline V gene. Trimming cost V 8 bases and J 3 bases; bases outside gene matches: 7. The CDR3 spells CASSWDRDYEQYF. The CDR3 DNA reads TGTGCCAGCTCCTGGGACAGAGACTACGAGCAGTACTTC.

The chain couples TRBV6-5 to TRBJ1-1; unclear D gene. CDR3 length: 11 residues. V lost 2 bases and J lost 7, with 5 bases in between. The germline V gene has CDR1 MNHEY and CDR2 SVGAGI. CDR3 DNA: TGTGCCAGCAGTTACGGCAGTGAAGCTTTCTTT. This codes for CASSYGSEAFF.

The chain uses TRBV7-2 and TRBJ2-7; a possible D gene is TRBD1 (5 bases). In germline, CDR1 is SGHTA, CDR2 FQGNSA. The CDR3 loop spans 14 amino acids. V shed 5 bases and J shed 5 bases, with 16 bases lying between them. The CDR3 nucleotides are TGTGCCAGCAGCGCACGCGGTTTAGGGGACGAGCAGTACTTC. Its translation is CASSARGLGDEQYF. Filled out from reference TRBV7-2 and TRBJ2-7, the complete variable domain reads GAGVSQSPSNKVTEKGKDVELRCDPISGHTALYWYRQSLGQGLEFLIYFQGNSAPDKSGLPSDRFSAERTGGSVSTLTIQRTQQEDSAVYLCASSARGLGDEQYFGPGTRLTVT.

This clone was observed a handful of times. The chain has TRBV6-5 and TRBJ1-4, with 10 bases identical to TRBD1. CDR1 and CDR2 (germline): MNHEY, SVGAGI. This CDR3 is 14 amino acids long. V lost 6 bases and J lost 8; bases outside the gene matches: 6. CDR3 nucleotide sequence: TGTGCCAGCAGCCCGGGACAGGGGAGAGAAAAACTGTTTTTT. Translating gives CASSPGQGREKLFF.

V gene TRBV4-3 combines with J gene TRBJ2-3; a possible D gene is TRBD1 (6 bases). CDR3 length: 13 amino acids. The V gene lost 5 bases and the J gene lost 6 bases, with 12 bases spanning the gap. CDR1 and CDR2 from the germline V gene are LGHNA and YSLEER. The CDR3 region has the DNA TGCGCCAGCAGCTTCGACGGACAGGATACGCAGTATTTT. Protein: CASSFDGQDTQYF.